The 8 T cell receptor beta chains presented below share a single source sample, sequenced in a study of Graves' ophthalmopathy and Graves' hyperthyroidism. The authors amplified TCR beta CDR3 regions, and they did so from RNA transcripts for repertoire sequencing. The library came from an HTBI-primed first-round RT-PCR and a second-round multiplex PCR. TCRdb passed the multiplex PCR reads through MiXCR, listing each CDR3 protein once. This sample yields over a million distinct CDR3 sequences, of which 35% to 40% are seen a single time; 11% belongs to the top ten. What was sequenced was peripheral blood or thyroid tissue (not recorded which). These receptors all come from an adult man with Graves' hyperthyroidism.

Concerning this clonotype itself: It may be a read error: a sequence one base away is much more abundant. The genes are TRBV7-2 and TRBJ2-7; no clear D. The CDR3 covers 15 residues. Looked up from germline, CDR1 is SGHTA and CDR2 is FQGNSA. Trimming removed 2 bases at V and 6 bases at J, with 17 bases between. The DNA for the CDR3 is TGTGCCAGCAGCTTAAGTCAGGCACGTACCTGCGAGCAGTACTTC. Its translation: CASSLSQARTCEQYF.

For this clonotype: The junction and the germline gene differ at one end; a read error may be behind it. This rearrangement joins TRBV6-4 to TRBJ2-7; 9 nucleotides match TRBD1. From germline, CDR1 is MRHNA and CDR2 SNTAGT. This CDR3 region has 15 residues. As DNA, the CDR3 is TGTGCCATCAGTGAGGACAGGGGACGGGGCTACGAGCAGTACTTC. Translating it yields CAISEDRGRGYEQYF.

The V gene is TRBV7-3, the J gene TRBJ1-5; 8 bases are shared with TRBD1. This CDR3 contains 15 residues. The V gene's germline CDR1 is SGHTA and CDR2 FQGTGA. V was clipped by 5 bases and J by 6 bases; unmatched bases: 9. The CDR3 spells CASSGGQGLSQPQHF. The CDR3 bases are TGTGCCAGCAGCGGAGGACAGGGTTTGAGTCAGCCCCAGCATTTT.

This clonotype was counted only a few times. The gene calls are TRBV7-2 and TRBJ1-1; weak D call: TRBD1 (6 bases). The CDR3 has 15 amino acids. CDR1 and CDR2 from the germline V gene are SGHTA and FQGNSA. Trimming took off 2 bases at V and 5 bases at J, with 15 bases between the two ends. The CDR3 DNA is TGTGCCAGCAGCTTACATCACGGGGGCAGGACTGAAGCTTTCTTT. The encoded protein is CASSLHHGGRTEAFF. The full variable domain, in which reference TRBV7-2 and TRBJ1-1 provide the parts outside the CDR3, is GAGVSQSPSNKVTEKGKDVELRCDPISGHTALYWYRQSLGQGLEFLIYFQGNSAPDKSGLPSDRFSAERTGGSVSTLTIQRTQQEDSAVYLCASSLHHGGRTEAFFGQGTRLTVV.

As concerns this clonotype: Given a much more abundant clone one base away, this may be a read error. The chain carries TRBV5-1 and TRBJ1-1; 10 positions match TRBD1. The length of the CDR3 is 14 residues. The V gene's germline CDR1 is SGHRS and CDR2 YFSETQ. CDR3 coding DNA: TGCACCAGCAGCAGACGGACAGGGGGAACTGAAGCTTTCTTT. Its protein is CTSSRRTGGTEAFF.

This clonotype has at least ten counts. The chain links TRBV29-1 to TRBJ2-5; maybe TRBD2 (6 bases). Per the germline V gene, CDR1 is SQVTM and CDR2 is ANQGSEA. V was pared by 6 bases and J by 5 bases, with 13 bases between. CDR3 length: 12 residues. CDR3 loop: CSVFLGRETQYF. The CDR3 DNA reads as TGCAGCGTATTCTTGGGGAGGGAGACCCAGTACTTC.

This clonotype was seen more than once but under ten times. The chain carries TRBV3-1 and TRBJ1-1, with 7 bases matching TRBD1. The CDR3 totals 15 residues. Germline lookup yields CDR1 LGHDT and CDR2 YNNKEL (reference sequence). V was pared by 6 bases and J by 1 base, with 8 bases of the junction left unmatched. CDR3 DNA sequence: TGTGCCAGCAGACAGCCGGGACAGTCGAACACTGAAGCTTTCTTT. This translates into CASRQPGQSNTEAFF.

This rearrangement joins TRBV10-3 to TRBJ1-5; D gene ambiguous. The CDR3 sequence is 13 residues long. The germline CDR1 and CDR2 sequences are ENHRY and SYGVKD. V shed 10 bases and J shed 3 bases, with 13 bases lying between them. The chain's CDR3 is CATWAEPNQPQHF. Here the CDR3 DNA reads TGTGCCACCTGGGCAGAACCCAATCAGCCCCAGCATTTT.